This T cell receptor (beta chain) was identified during a study of siplizumab effects on memory and regulatory T cells. Study results and caveats: Left unconfirmed was the suppressive function of proliferating Tregs from siplizumab cultures.

In each sample, approximately 90,000 TCR templates were assayed. TCRdb's copy holds only in-frame clones and misses some; the assay was immunoSEQ multiplex PCR. Among some 120,000 clones, 90% to 95% were seen once, and the ten largest hold over 0.15%. In the case of this clone: Its cognate antigen is unknown.

Sequenced: non-Treg CD4+ T cells sorted from blood. The sequence derives from a human donor in good health.

CDR3 nucleotides: TGTGCCATCAAGGCTGCGGGGGGTGTCGAGCAGTACTTC. Amino acids: CAIKAAGGVEQYF. The chain employs TRBV10-3 and TRBJ2-7, with 8 bases identical to TRBD2. The CDR3 consists of 13 residues. CDR1 and CDR2 (germline): ENHRY, SYGVKD. J gave up 6 bases and V 7 bases, and 8 bases lay outside the gene matches.